This TCR beta chain was recorded in a study of T-cell memory formation after mild COVID-19 (dated by TCRdb to 2020 to 2022). The study in broad terms: Most TCR sequence clusters were specific to one of the two donors. In a couple of donors, T-cell clones that expanded and contracted after mild COVID-19 were tracked by sequencing TCRalpha and TCRbeta repertoires over time. The cohort was made up of two young adult volunteers, one female and one male, who were previously healthy.

The sample holds a few counts of this clonotype. The specificity of this receptor is unknown. No qualities accompany the bases; no much larger clone lies one base away. PBMCs were isolated by Ficoll-Paque density gradient centrifugation. Its CDR3 holds 14 amino acids, cysteine through phenylalanine. Of the read, only the CDR3 DNA is kept; its 42 bases are in frame from base 1. Between the V and J ends, shortened by 6 bases and 0 bases respectively, the junction contains 11 bases. Overall study outcomes, separate from this receptor: SARS-CoV-2 specificity was not confirmed for the second-wave clones peaking on day 37. Contracting CD4+ clones were found mainly in CM and EM memory subsets, while CD8+ clones were enriched in EMRA. Only a couple of mild cases were covered in the study, and larger cohorts including severe cases with pre-infection samples were considered necessary. Balanced CD4/CD8 phenotypes were observed for clones contracting from day 15 to 85, whereas a bias towards CD4+ was observed for a second wave of clones expanding from day 15 to 37. The detection of some responding clones in pre-infection memory suggests that pre-existing cross-reactive memory T cells joined the SARS-CoV-2 response.

Sequencing instrument: Illumina NovaSeq 6000. TCRalpha and TCRbeta cDNA libraries were built by 5'RACE with constant-segment primers, adding sample barcodes and unique molecular identifiers. Trizol reagent was used to extract RNA from every sample. Libraries were amplified in two PCR steps, with a second sample barcode and Illumina TruSeq adapters added in the second step. The libraries were sequenced on an Illumina NovaSeq using 2 x 150 bp paired-end reads. As for the authors' bioinformatics: Reads were demultiplexed and collapsed into UMI-guided consensus sequences with migec v1.2.7. Using mixcr v2.1.11, UMI consensuses were aligned to TRA and TRB V and J templates and then assembled into clonotypes. A clonotype was counted as expanded or contracted only if both edgeR and NoisET called the change significant, with noise models trained on biological replicates. For edgeR calls, a false discovery rate-adjusted p below 0.01 and a log2 fold-change threshold of 1 were applied. As an exploratory analysis of dynamics, max-normalized trajectories of the 1000 most abundant clonotypes were examined with PCA combined with hierarchical clustering. Each responding clone was given a CD4 or CD8 phenotype based on the CD4+ and CD8+ repertoires, which had been sequenced separately. TCRdb reprocessed the public reads (quality trimming at Q25 with fastp, clone calling with MiXCR) and kept in-frame beta chains. Identical CDR3 proteins give one entry, which carries the most common genes and DNA. Clone size and V and J calls follow TCRdb, not the original study. Counted in this sample were 350,000 to 550,000 distinct CDR3 sequences; around 17% of them appeared once. Under 25% of the sample belongs to the ten largest clones.

The material sequenced was PBMCs or a T cell subset sorted from them (not recorded which). The chain links TRBV12-3 or TRBV12-4 with TRBJ1-1, with the D gene uncertain. This clonotype originated in a man aged 18 to 30 who had mild COVID-19 (a few samples of this study predate the infection). The sample titles of this study are shuffled in the database, so cell type and time point are left out; the donor was told from shared clones. The DNA is as follows: TGTGCCAGCAGCCCGAGCGCCTTGAACACTGAAGCTTTCTTT. Its translation reads: CASSPSALNTEAFF.